The T cell receptor beta chain under discussion was sequenced for a study of T cells in Graves' hyperthyroidism and ophthalmopathy. Study conclusions and caveats: Most thyroid clonotypes that were expanded above 0.001 also turned up in blood.

Germline loops: CDR1 LGHDT, CDR2 YNNKEL (reference sequence). The ends were cut back, 1 base at V and 6 bases at J, with 12 bases in the middle. The CDR3 extends over 14 amino acids. Uncontrolled infection, other autoimmune disease, pregnancy or lactation led to exclusion. When hyperthyroidism was first diagnosed, the blood sample was taken, preceding any ophthalmopathy symptoms. This clonotype came up many times. Its antigen is unidentified. The source material, RNA transcripts, was used to amplify TCR beta CDR3 regions. When the TCR CDR3 underwent first-round RT-PCR, the HTBI primer set was used. MiXCR, applied by TCRdb to the multiplex PCR reads, yields one record per CDR3 protein. The table records hundreds of thousands of distinct CDR3 sequences, around 14% of them present only once.

Input material: blood. The V and J genes are TRBV3-1 and TRBJ1-1; no reliable D call. The clonotype comes from a woman under 30 with Graves' hyperthyroidism that later progressed to Graves' ophthalmopathy. The CDR3 spells CASSQVAQRAEAFF. The DNA of the CDR3 is TGTGCCAGCAGCCAAGTAGCACAGAGGGCTGAAGCTTTCTTT.